The rows below give T cell receptor beta chains drawn from one sample of a study of cytomegalovirus exposure and HLA in healthy donors. Assay: immunoSEQ multiplex PCR; the TCRdb copy retains only in-frame clones and omits some. The profile covers around 140,000 clones, with roughly 9.6% appearing a single time and more than 6.5% taken by the ten largest. Sample: PBMCs. All receptors come from a middle-aged woman in good health and CMV-seropositive. Both conserved end residues are part of each CDR3. The D gene is left open where the match is weak. The size entry is marked missing in some rows and otherwise reads once, few, many or a size class.

V gene: TRBV5-1; clone size: few; J gene: TRBJ1-2; D gene: NA; CDR3 DNA: TGCGCCAGCAGCGCCGGGACAACTAACTATGGCTACACCTTC; CDR3 protein: CASSAGTTNYGYTF
V gene: TRBV2; clone size: few; J gene: TRBJ2-3; D gene: TRBD2; CDR3 DNA: TGTGCCACTGAAGCGGGGGGGACAGATACGCAGTATTTT; CDR3 protein: CATEAGGTDTQYF
V gene: TRBV15; clone size: few; J gene: TRBJ2-4; D gene: NA; CDR3 DNA: TGTGCCACCACGGGGATCGAGAACATTCAGTACTTC; CDR3 protein: CATTGIENIQYF
V gene: TRBV7-9; clone size: NA; J gene: TRBJ1-2; D gene: TRBD1; CDR3 DNA: TGTGCCAGCAGCCAGACAGGGGATGGCTACACCTTC; CDR3 protein: CASSQTGDGYTF
V gene: TRBV6-6; clone size: NA; J gene: TRBJ1-1; D gene: NA; CDR3 DNA: TGTGCCAGCAGTTACTCTACAGGGTCAGGAGCTTTCTTT; CDR3 protein: CASSYSTGSGAFF
V gene: TRBV14; clone size: NA; J gene: TRBJ2-7; D gene: TRBD1; CDR3 DNA: TGTGCCAGCAGCGGACAGGGCTACGAGCAGTACTTC; CDR3 protein: CASSGQGYEQYF
V gene: TRBV6-1; clone size: few; J gene: TRBJ2-7; D gene: NA; CDR3 DNA: TGTGCCAGCAGTCTGCGGGGTCCCTACGAGCAGTACTTC; CDR3 protein: CASSLRGPYEQYF
V gene: TRBV6-5; clone size: few; J gene: TRBJ2-7; D gene: TRBD1; CDR3 DNA: TGTGCCAGCAGTTACTCAGACAGGGGAACAGCAAACGAGCAGTACTTC; CDR3 protein: CASSYSDRGTANEQYF
V gene: TRBV2; clone size: NA; J gene: TRBJ2-7; D gene: TRBD1; CDR3 DNA: TGTGCCAGCAGGACCGGGACAGGGTACGAGCAGTACTTC; CDR3 protein: CASRTGTGYEQYF
V gene: TRBV5-6; clone size: few; J gene: TRBJ1-2; D gene: NA; CDR3 DNA: TGTGCCAGCAGCTCCCGAGTGATACAGGAGACTCTCTATGGCTACACCTTC; CDR3 protein: CASSSRVIQETLYGYTF
V gene: TRBV7-2; clone size: NA; J gene: TRBJ2-1; D gene: NA; CDR3 DNA: TGTGCCAGCAGCACCACAACAGGTTACACGAATGAGCAGTTCTTC; CDR3 protein: CASSTTTGYTNEQFF
V gene: TRBV2; clone size: NA; J gene: TRBJ2-5; D gene: NA; CDR3 DNA: TGTGCCAGCAAATGGGAGCGGGCCCAGACCCAGTACTTC; CDR3 protein: CASKWERAQTQYF
V gene: TRBV16; clone size: few; J gene: TRBJ1-1; D gene: NA; CDR3 DNA: TGTGCCAGCAGCCCCCAGGGAGGGACAGCTTTCTTT; CDR3 protein: CASSPQGGTAFF
V gene: TRBV5-6; clone size: few; J gene: TRBJ1-1; D gene: NA; CDR3 DNA: TGTGCCAGCAGCTTGCGATGGGCCCTGGAGGACACTGAAGCTTTCTTT; CDR3 protein: CASSLRWALEDTEAFF
V gene: TRBV6-1; clone size: few; J gene: TRBJ1-3; D gene: NA; CDR3 DNA: TGTGCCAGCAGTGAAAAGGTTGGGGGCCGTCCGGGGAACACCATATATTTT; CDR3 protein: CASSEKVGGRPGNTIYF
V gene: TRBV2; clone size: few; J gene: TRBJ1-5; D gene: TRBD1; CDR3 DNA: TGTGCCACTTCCCAGGGACAGGGCAATCAGCCCCAGCATTTT; CDR3 protein: CATSQGQGNQPQHF
V gene: TRBV5-4; clone size: many; J gene: TRBJ2-5; D gene: NA; CDR3 DNA: TGTGCCAGCAGCCTCGACTTGGAGACCCAGTACTTC; CDR3 protein: CASSLDLETQYF
V gene: TRBV5-1; clone size: few; J gene: TRBJ2-2; D gene: NA; CDR3 DNA: TGCGCCAGCAGGGAGAGCGGGGAGCTGTTTTTT; CDR3 protein: CASRESGELFF
V gene: TRBV5-1; clone size: NA; J gene: TRBJ1-4; D gene: NA; CDR3 DNA: TGCGCCAGCAGCATAGAAGAGGCAGACGAAAAACTGTTTTTT; CDR3 protein: CASSIEEADEKLFF
V gene: TRBV11-2; clone size: NA; J gene: TRBJ2-5; D gene: TRBD2; CDR3 DNA: TGTGCCAGCAGCTTAGAGGGTGGTCTAGCGGGGGGGAACCAAGAGACCCAGTACTTC; CDR3 protein: CASSLEGGLAGGNQETQYF